This T cell receptor beta chain was captured by sequencing in a study of post-analysis software for immune sequencing data. Study-level findings and limits: TRBV segments more frequent in patients than in controls numbered roughly 5 and included TRBV5-6, TRBV5-1 and TRBV20-1.

CDR1 and CDR2 from the germline V gene are MNHEY and SVGAGI. The V end was cut by 0 bases, the J end by 2 bases, with 7 bases between. CDR3 length equals 14 residues. Unique molecular identifiers had been added to the TCR beta cDNA libraries. Each CDR3 protein is one row after TCRdb ran MiXCR on the PCR reads. Of hundreds of thousands of distinct CDR3 sequences in the sample, about 60% are singletons; the top ten hold around 11%. This clonotype was counted a single time. Antigen: not known. The receptor's source is a girl aged 2-10 years with multiple sclerosis. The chain employs TRBV6-5 and TRBJ2-5; D gene ambiguous. Sequencing input: blood. The CDR3 DNA sequence: TGTGCCAGCAGTTACTCGAAGCCACAAGAGACCCAGTACTTC. This encodes CASSYSKPQETQYF.